The source of this T cell receptor beta chain is a study of regulatory T cells in long-lasting Graves disease. Overall study findings and caveats: No thyroid tissue was studied; the work used peripheral blood only.

This clonotype has ten or more counts. Its antigen remains unknown. The CDR3 has 13 amino acids. V was shortened by 3 bases and J by 7 bases, with 10 bases between the two germline ends. Germline-derived CDR1 and CDR2 are MNHNS and SASEGT. Documented time point: newly diagnosed GD, antithyroid drugs for less than 3 months. The TCR library used RNA extracted from PBMCs. To make TCR beta libraries, researchers used iRepertoire HTBI primers and Arm-PCR of CDR3 regions. TCRdb analysed the multiplex PCR reads with MiXCR anew, one entry per CDR3 protein. The data hold 200,000 to 250,000 distinct CDR3 sequences, with 20% to 25% observed a single time.

Material: peripheral blood mononuclear cells (PBMCs), obtained at new diagnosis, from a patient treated with antithyroid drugs. This receptor was taken from a female donor with Graves disease. This chain connects TRBV6-1 to TRBJ2-1; TRBD1 might be the D (5 bases). CDR3 DNA: TGTGCCAGCAGTGACCTTGGGGCGAATGAGCAGTTCTTC. Translated: CASSDLGANEQFF.